The 25 T cell receptor beta chains reported below all come from one sample, sequenced in a study of blood T cells in healthy people across ages (dated by TCRdb to the mid-2010s). Libraries came from 5' RACE. Sequencing was carried out with an Illumina HiSeq 2500. The second PCR ran for roughly 7 to 12 cycles and used a J-beta primer mix along with a sample-barcoded 5' primer. TCRdb handled the public reads itself, with Q25 trimming in fastp and clone calling in MiXCR, and kept productive beta chains. Every distinct CDR3 protein forms one entry, paired with its most common genes and DNA. The table for this sample lists 550,000 to 800,000 distinct CDR3 sequences; about 21% of them were counted only once. The ten largest clonotypes hold roughly 3.7% of the sample. Source material: blood. The origin of the receptors is a man between 65 and 85 years old in good health.

The rearrangement links TRBV19 to TRBJ2-3; a weak D match, TRBD1 (6 bases). Trimming took 7 bases from V and 4 from J, leaving 12 bases between them. This CDR3 is built from 13 residues. Germline V gene lookup returns CDR1 LNHDA and CDR2 SQIVND (reference sequence). CDR3: CASTPGAADTQYF. The CDR3 bases are TGTGCCAGTACGCCAGGGGCGGCAGATACGCAGTATTTT.

This clonotype showed up just once. The junction does not match germline at one end; this may be a read error. The chain couples TRBV6-1 to TRBJ2-3; 10 bases fit TRBD2. The germline V gene has CDR1 MNHNS and CDR2 SASEGT. CDR3 length: 18 residues. The CDR3 DNA sequence: TGTGCCAGCAGCCGTGGACTAGCGGTTCACTCTAGCACAGGTACGCAGTATTTT. The encoded protein is CASSRGLAVHSSTGTQYF.

This clonotype has only a few counts. The chain has TRBV28 and TRBJ2-1; D uncertain. The J call may be incorrect, as the DNA end agrees better with TRBJ2-7. The CDR3 extends over 12 amino acids. Germline CDR1 reads MDHEN; CDR2 reads SYDVKM. The CDR3 sequence: CAHSPGSYEQYF. DNA for the CDR3: TGTGCCCACAGCCCCGGGTCCTACGAGCAGTACTTC.

The rearrangement uses TRBV14 and TRBJ2-3; D gene unclear. In germline, CDR1 is SGHDN, CDR2 FVKESK. Trimming pared 0 bases from V and 7 bases from J, leaving 26 bases between. This CDR3 spans 19 amino acids. The CDR3 loop is CASSQDPNSKDISSYTQYF. The CDR3 DNA sequence: TGTGCCAGCAGCCAAGACCCTAATAGTAAAGACATCAGCTCTTATACGCAGTATTTT.

The chain has TRBV10-3 and TRBJ2-3; D is possibly TRBD1 (5 bases). The germline CDR1 and CDR2 sequences are ENHRY and SYGVKD. V gave up 6 bases and J gave up 3 bases, with 10 bases separating them. This CDR3 contains 13 residues. CDR3 in DNA: TGTGCCATCAGCCAGGGTTGGACAGATACGCAGTATTTT. This sequence encodes CAISQGWTDTQYF.

This clonotype was picked up a small number of times. The chain has TRBV28 and TRBJ1-4, with D uncertain. This CDR3 region has 13 residues. Germline-derived CDR1 and CDR2 are MDHEN and SYDVKM. Trimming took off 3 bases at V and 7 bases at J, with 9 bases between the two ends. The CDR3 sequence: CASSLSKTEKLFF. The CDR3 bases are TGTGCCAGCAGTTTGAGTAAAACTGAAAAACTGTTTTTT.

This chain connects TRBV3-1 to TRBJ2-1; D uncertain. Germline CDR1 reads LGHDT; CDR2 reads YNNKEL (reference sequence). This CDR3 contains 15 residues. V was shortened by 0 bases and J by 5 bases, with 11 bases between the two germline ends. Here the CDR3 reads CASSQDLGDHNEQFF. Written as DNA, the CDR3 is TGTGCCAGCAGCCAAGATCTTGGAGACCACAATGAGCAGTTCTTC.

In this sample, this clonotype turned up a few times. The DNA of the CDR3 is TGTGCCAGCAGACCTAGCGGGAGGGGTATTTTTTACGAGCAGTACTTC. This gives the protein CASRPSGRGIFYEQYF. The chain carries TRBV7-2 and TRBJ2-1, with 12 nucleotides matching TRBD2. The end of the DNA aligns better with TRBJ2-7, so the J call may be wrong. The CDR3 is made up of 16 amino acids. Germline-derived CDR1 and CDR2 are SGHTA and FQGNSA.

This clonotype was observed a handful of times. The chain employs TRBV7-9 and TRBJ2-1; no firm D call. The CDR3 is made up of 13 amino acids. Germline lookup yields CDR1 SEHNR and CDR2 FQNEAQ (reference sequence). With 6 bases removed from V and 5 bases from J, the gap between germline ends came to 11 bases. The CDR3 nucleotides are TGTGCCAGCAGGCCCGGCGGAAACAATGAGCAGTTCTTC. It translates to CASRPGGNNEQFF.

This clonotype was seen more than once but under ten times. The chain uses TRBV20-1 and TRBJ1-4; 7 bases are a match to TRBD1. V lost 2 bases, J lost 8 bases, and 11 bases stayed unmatched. This CDR3 region has 15 residues. CDR1 and CDR2 from the germline V gene are DFQATT and SNEGSKA (reference sequence). The CDR3 coding sequence is TGCAGTGCTAGAACACTACAGGGGATGAGGGAAAAACTGTTTTTT. This encodes CSARTLQGMREKLFF.

This chain connects TRBV9 to TRBJ2-5; D perhaps matches TRBD2 (5 bases). This CDR3 has 16 amino acids. CDR1 is SGDLS and CDR2 is YYNGEE in the germline V gene. V dropped 2 bases and J dropped 5 bases, with 19 bases sitting between them. The CDR3 loop is CASSVTGGPKRETQYF. In nucleotides, the CDR3 is TGTGCCAGCAGCGTTACTGGCGGGCCAAAAAGGGAGACCCAGTACTTC.

This clonotype came up a few times. The genes are TRBV11-2 and TRBJ2-1; TRBD1 matches at 7 bases. The CDR3 consists of 15 residues. CDR1 and CDR2 (germline): SGHAT, FQNNGV. Trimming at V came to 1 base and at J to 3 bases, leaving 3 bases not matched to a gene. The CDR3 DNA reads TGTGCCAGCAGCTTAGGTCCAGGGGGCTACAATGAGCAGTTCTTC. Protein: CASSLGPGGYNEQFF.

The chain combines TRBV7-8 with TRBJ1-4; D remains unclear. CDR3 length equals 14 residues. Trimming removed 1 base from V and 6 bases from J, with 9 bases in between. The germline gives CDR1 SGHVS, CDR2 FQNEAQ. In DNA, the CDR3 is TGTGCCAGCAGCTTAGACGGCGGGTATGAAAAACTGTTTTTT. This sequence encodes CASSLDGGYEKLFF.

This chain uses TRBV7-9 with TRBJ2-7; maybe TRBD1 (5 bases). The CDR3 has 15 residues. Per germline, CDR1 SEHNR and CDR2 FQNEAQ (reference sequence). The germline V and J ends were trimmed by 1 base and 2 bases, with 12 bases remaining between them. The CDR3 bases are TGTGCCAGCAGCTTAGAGGACAAAATACCCTACGAGCAGTACTTC. Its translation is CASSLEDKIPYEQYF.

V and J are TRBV10-3 and TRBJ2-3; D perhaps matches TRBD2 (5 bases). From germline, CDR1 is ENHRY and CDR2 SYGVKD. The CDR3 consists of 16 residues. V was clipped by 4 bases and J by 2 bases, with 16 bases between them. The CDR3 reads CAISGGGAEPTDTQYF. The DNA of the CDR3 is TGTGCCATCAGTGGGGGTGGAGCGGAACCCACAGATACGCAGTATTTT.

The rearrangement joins TRBV20-1 to TRBJ2-1; 9 bases map to TRBD2. CDR1 is DFQATT and CDR2 is SNEGSKA in the germline V gene (reference sequence). Trimming cost V 5 bases and J 9 bases; bases outside gene matches: 14. The CDR3 runs 15 residues. The CDR3 sequence: CSAPNMAGGWGEQFF. Here the CDR3 DNA reads TGCAGTGCTCCAAATATGGCGGGAGGGTGGGGTGAGCAGTTCTTC.

This clonotype was seen a few times. The chain couples TRBV3-1 to TRBJ2-1, with D possibly TRBD2 on 5 matching bases. Trimming left V 1 base short and J 4 bases short, with 11 bases between. Per the germline V gene, CDR1 is LGHDT and CDR2 is YNNKEL (reference sequence). The CDR3 extends over 15 amino acids. CDR3 residues: CASSQVQAEYNEQFF. CDR3 sequence (DNA): TGTGCCAGCAGCCAAGTGCAAGCGGAATACAATGAGCAGTTCTTC.

This clonotype was detected a few times. The chain links TRBV5-5 to TRBJ2-7; D is undetermined. Trimming removed 8 bases at V and 2 bases at J, with 17 bases between. The CDR3 extends over 14 amino acids. Per germline, CDR1 SGHKS and CDR2 YYEKEE (reference sequence). The CDR3 DNA follows: TGTGCCAGTAGCCCCTCGGCGACAACCTACGAGCAGTACTTC. Amino acid sequence: CASSPSATTYEQYF.

The chain is built from TRBV3-1 and TRBJ2-5, with D perhaps matching TRBD2 (6 bases). The CDR3 loop spans 18 amino acids. V lost 2 bases and J lost 4, with 23 bases in between. Looked up from germline, CDR1 is LGHDT and CDR2 is YNNKEL (reference sequence). CDR3 DNA: TGTGCCAGCAGCCAAACACCCTCCGGGACGAAGGGAGGAGAGACCCAGTACTTC. This translates into CASSQTPSGTKGGETQYF.

This clonotype was seen only a few times. Mismatch with germline at one junction end may stem from a read error. The CDR3 DNA reads as TGTGCCACCAGCAGGGAGAGGAGTATTCCGTTCTTC. As protein: CATSRERSIPFF. The chain couples TRBV15 to TRBJ2-5; D gene unclear. The CDR3 runs 12 residues. Germline V gene sequence: CDR1 LNHNV, CDR2 YYDKDF (reference sequence).

This clonotype was counted between two and nine times. The V gene is TRBV5-1, the J gene TRBJ1-1; a weak D match, TRBD1 (5 bases). CDR3 length equals 13 residues. Germline values: CDR1 SGHRS, CDR2 YFSETQ. V was clipped by 6 bases and J by 1 base, with 10 bases between them. In DNA form, the CDR3 reads TGCGCCAGCAAGGACACGGGGAACACTGAAGCTTTCTTT. Translated, it gives CASKDTGNTEAFF.

The chain combines TRBV20-1 with TRBJ1-4; D is unclear. The ends were cut back, 6 bases at V and 0 bases at J, with 5 bases in the middle. Germline loops: CDR1 DFQATT, CDR2 SNEGSKA (reference sequence). The CDR3 contains 12 residues. DNA for the CDR3: TGCAGTGCGCTAACAACTAATGAAAAACTGTTTTTT. It encodes CSALTTNEKLFF.

This clonotype was found a few times. J is TRBJ2-5 and V is TRBV20-1, with D perhaps matching TRBD2 (5 bases). TRBJ2-1 matches the DNA end more closely, so the J call is doubtful. This CDR3 has 12 amino acids. CDR1 and CDR2 (germline): DFQATT, SNEGSKA (reference sequence). CDR3 sequence reads: CSAVSTSQEQFF. As DNA, the CDR3 is TGCAGTGCCGTATCTACTAGTCAAGAGCAGTTCTTC.

The chain uses TRBV29-1 and TRBJ2-3, with D possibly matching TRBD2 (5 bases). The CDR3 is 16 amino acids. Germline V gene lookup returns CDR1 SQVTM and CDR2 ANQGSEA. V was pared by 4 bases and J by 0 bases, with 17 bases between. CDR3 in DNA: TGCAGCGTTGCTGGAGGCAGCAGAGGGAGCACAGATACGCAGTATTTT. Protein sequence: CSVAGGSRGSTDTQYF.

The sample holds a few counts of this clonotype. The CDR3 loop is CSARLVWAPGHVTDTQYF. CDR3 bases: TGCAGTGCTAGGTTGGTTTGGGCTCCGGGACATGTCACAGATACGCAGTATTTT. The rearrangement joins TRBV20-1 to TRBJ2-3, with a tentative D call TRBD1 (6 bases). The germline CDR1 and CDR2 sequences are DFQATT and SNEGSKA (reference sequence). V was trimmed by 3 bases and J by 2 bases, leaving 24 bases between them. This CDR3 has 18 amino acids.